Listed below are T cell receptor beta chains from one sample, sequenced in a study of technical replicates of blood from several donors. Profiled with immunoSEQ multiplex PCR; TCRdb holds only in-frame clones, not every one. The sample holds under 95,000 clones; about 94% are singletons and the top ten take under 0.3%. The sequenced material came from T cells isolated from PBMCs. The receptors here all came from a human donor in good health. Both conserved end residues are part of each CDR3. D genes are given only for firm matches. Clone size is not always given. Where it is, it says once, few, many or a class for expanded clones.

V	size	J	D	CDR3	DNA
TRBV7-9	.	TRBJ2-1	TRBD2	CASSFGTSDNEQFF	TGTGCCAGCAGCTTTGGGACTAGCGACAATGAGCAGTTCTTC
TRBV6-5	once	TRBJ2-7	TRBD2	CASSYRFGSGSYEQYF	TGTGCCAGCAGTTATCGCTTTGGTAGCGGGAGCTACGAGCAGTACTTC
TRBV9	.	TRBJ1-4	TRBD1	CASSVAGGQVGEKLFF	TGTGCCAGCAGCGTAGCTGGGGGACAGGTTGGTGAAAAACTGTTTTTT
TRBV28	.	TRBJ2-7	TRBD1	CASSVDRGIDEQYF	TGTGCCAGCAGTGTAGACAGGGGCATCGACGAGCAGTACTTC
TRBV7-9	.	TRBJ2-3	.	CASSLVASTDTQYF	TGTGCCAGCAGCTTAGTGGCTAGCACAGATACGCAGTATTTT
TRBV28	once	TRBJ2-7	TRBD1	CASSGGQGWEQYF	TGTGCCAGCAGTGGGGGACAGGGTTGGGAGCAGTACTTC
TRBV30	.	TRBJ1-4	.	CAWRVRGEKLFF	TGTGCCTGGAGGGTAAGGGGCGAAAAACTGTTTTTT
TRBV19	.	TRBJ2-5	TRBD2	CASSTIAGEGETQYF	TGTGCCAGTAGTACCATAGCGGGAGAGGGAGAGACCCAGTACTTC
TRBV5-6	.	TRBJ2-3	.	CASSLVIREVRYTQYF	TGTGCCAGCAGCTTGGTAATCAGGGAAGTCAGATACACGCAGTATTTT
TRBV25-1	.	TRBJ2-2	TRBD1	CASSEWDRNTGELFF	TGTGCCAGCAGTGAATGGGACAGAAACACCGGGGAGCTGTTTTTT
TRBV11-2	once	TRBJ1-2	.	CASRPLGGYGYTF	TGTGCCAGCAGGCCGCTGGGGGGCTATGGCTACACCTTC
TRBV6-1	.	TRBJ2-1	.	CASSVGAVSYNEQFF	TGTGCCAGCAGTGTGGGGGCGGTTTCCTACAATGAGCAGTTCTTC
TRBV12-5	.	TRBJ1-5	.	CASGYLGGGFNQPQHF	TGTGCTAGTGGTTACCTGGGGGGGGGATTCAATCAGCCCCAGCATTTT
TRBV27	.	TRBJ2-2	TRBD1	CASSISEGAYTGELFF	TGTGCCAGCAGCATCTCTGAGGGGGCCTACACCGGGGAGCTGTTTTTT
TRBV6-4	.	TRBJ1-5	.	CASPDLSRAFSNQPQHF	TGTGCCAGCCCAGATCTTAGCAGGGCCTTTAGCAATCAGCCCCAGCATTTT
TRBV27	.	TRBJ1-1	.	CASSWGGTEAFF	TGTGCCAGCAGTTGGGGGGGAACTGAAGCTTTCTTT
TRBV30	.	TRBJ1-3	.	CAWSVQTGSGNTIYF	TGTGCCTGGAGTGTACAGACAGGCTCTGGAAACACCATATATTTT
TRBV19	.	TRBJ1-1	.	CASSTTGDTEAFF	TGTGCCAGTAGTACCACGGGGGACACTGAAGCTTTCTTT
TRBV19	once	TRBJ2-1	TRBD2	CASEGGLAGVGEQFF	TGTGCCAGCGAAGGGGGACTAGCGGGAGTAGGCGAGCAGTTCTTC
TRBV6-1	.	TRBJ2-7	.	CASLSFTYEQYF	TGTGCCAGCTTGAGCTTTACGTACGAGCAGTACTTC
TRBV5-6	.	TRBJ2-3	.	CASGASTDTQYF	TGTGCCAGCGGGGCAAGCACAGATACGCAGTATTTT
TRBV4-1	once	TRBJ1-1	TRBD1	CASSQKVLRGQGMNTEAFF	TGCGCCAGCAGCCAAAAGGTGTTAAGAGGACAGGGAATGAACACTGAAGCTTTCTTT
TRBV6-1	.	TRBJ2-2	TRBD1	CASSEGPGTGKINGELFF	TGTGCCAGCAGTGAAGGCCCCGGGACAGGGAAAATAAACGGGGAGCTGTTTTTT
TRBV6-1	.	TRBJ2-3	.	CASSESGQQLYTQYF	TGTGCCAGCAGTGAATCCGGACAGCAACTGTATACGCAGTATTTT
TRBV10-2	.	TRBJ2-5	.	CASSDFGETQYF	TGCGCCAGCAGTGATTTCGGTGAGACCCAGTACTTC
TRBV30	.	TRBJ1-2	.	CAWSNAGLDNYGYTF	TGTGCCTGGAGTAACGCAGGCCTTGATAACTATGGCTACACCTTC
TRBV5-1	.	TRBJ2-5	TRBD2	CASSLTSGEETQYF	TGCGCCAGCAGCCTGACTAGCGGAGAAGAGACCCAGTACTTC
TRBV27	.	TRBJ2-2	TRBD1	CASRAGTEKWELFF	TGTGCCAGCAGGGCCGGGACAGAGAAATGGGAGCTGTTTTTT
TRBV6-1	.	TRBJ2-3	.	CASKSGATDTQYF	TGTGCCAGCAAATCAGGGGCCACAGATACGCAGTATTTT
TRBV18	.	TRBJ1-1	.	CASSPSRDTPSAFF	TGTGCCAGCTCACCGTCCAGGGATACTCCGTCAGCTTTCTTT
TRBV11-3	.	TRBJ1-2	.	CASSPTTGLTIGYTF	TGTGCCAGCAGCCCTACGACAGGTTTAACTATTGGCTACACCTTC
TRBV6-1	.	TRBJ2-7	.	CASSEFTSSYEQYF	TGTGCCAGCAGTGAATTTACTAGCTCCTACGAGCAGTACTTC
TRBV18	.	TRBJ1-5	TRBD1	CASSPFGTGNQPQHF	TGTGCCAGCTCACCGTTCGGGACAGGGAATCAGCCCCAGCATTTT
TRBV10-3	.	TRBJ1-5	TRBD1	CAISPGQGGDSNQPQHF	TGTGCCATCAGTCCGGGACAGGGGGGAGATAGCAATCAGCCCCAGCATTTT
TRBV4-2	.	TRBJ2-7	.	CASSQATTPYEQYF	TGTGCCAGCAGCCAAGCAACTACCCCCTACGAGCAGTACTTC
TRBV11-3	.	TRBJ1-1	.	CASSRGKGEAFF	TGTGCCAGCAGCAGGGGAAAAGGTGAAGCTTTCTTT
TRBV19	.	TRBJ2-2	TRBD1	CASSLGQAAANTGELFF	TGTGCCAGTAGCTTGGGACAGGCTGCTGCGAACACCGGGGAGCTGTTTTTT
TRBV6-6	.	TRBJ1-2	TRBD1	CASRLRAGQGYGYTF	TGTGCCAGCAGACTCAGAGCCGGACAGGGCTATGGCTACACCTTC
TRBV28	.	TRBJ1-1	TRBD1	CASSLLTGMGTEAFF	TGTGCCAGCAGTTTACTGACAGGGATGGGCACTGAAGCTTTCTTT
TRBV10-3	.	TRBJ2-3	TRBD1	CAISGRTGGISDTQYF	TGTGCCATCAGTGGCAGGACAGGGGGCATTTCGGATACGCAGTATTTT
TRBV7-3	.	TRBJ2-3	TRBD2	CASSARLASTDTQYF	TGTGCCAGCAGCGCCCGACTAGCTAGCACAGATACGCAGTATTTT
TRBV28	.	TRBJ2-7	TRBD2	CASSFRQLAGGTYEQYF	TGTGCCAGCAGTTTCCGTCAACTAGCGGGAGGGACCTACGAGCAGTACTTC
TRBV21-1	once	TRBJ2-4	.	CASNLTIAKNIQYF	TGTGCCAGCAACCTGACAATAGCCAAAAACATTCAGTACTTC
TRBV28	.	TRBJ2-7	.	CASEEGGDAHEQYF	TGTGCCAGCGAAGAGGGAGGAGACGCCCACGAGCAGTACTTC
TRBV11-2	.	TRBJ1-1	.	CASSLRVASEAFF	TGTGCCAGCAGCCTCAGGGTGGCCAGTGAAGCTTTCTTT
TRBV7-8	.	TRBJ2-7	.	CASSLRRGGASGTYEQYF	TGTGCCAGCAGCTTGCGACGAGGGGGGGCTAGCGGTACCTACGAGCAGTACTTC
TRBV7-9	.	TRBJ1-3	.	CASSYNPQAATLGNTIYF	TGTGCCAGCAGCTATAATCCCCAGGCCGCTACCCTTGGAAACACCATATATTTT
TRBV19	.	TRBJ2-7	.	CASSSTGESMNEQYF	TGTGCCAGTAGTTCGACAGGTGAGAGCATGAACGAGCAGTACTTC
TRBV10-1	.	TRBJ2-6	.	CASSPGYAGANVLTF	TGCGCCAGCTCTCCAGGGTATGCTGGGGCCAACGTCCTGACTTTC
TRBV7-9	.	TRBJ1-1	TRBD1	CASSEGTGVITEAFF	TGTGCCAGCAGTGAGGGGACAGGAGTAATAACTGAAGCTTTCTTT
TRBV4-1	.	TRBJ2-2	.	CASSQGGLHTGELFF	TGCGCCAGCAGCCAAGGCGGACTTCACACCGGGGAGCTGTTTTTT
TRBV19	.	TRBJ1-1	.	CASSILEGSTEAFF	TGTGCCAGTAGTATTTTGGAGGGGAGCACTGAAGCTTTCTTT
TRBV5-5	.	TRBJ1-3	TRBD1	CASSSGTGYSGNTIYF	TGTGCCAGCAGCTCCGGGACAGGATACTCTGGAAACACCATATATTTT
TRBV21-1	.	TRBJ2-2	.	CASSNEKKTGTGELFF	TGTGCCAGCAGCAACGAAAAGAAGACAGGGACCGGGGAGCTGTTTTTT
TRBV6-5	few	TRBJ1-1	.	CASSYLSGIPEAFF	TGTGCCAGCAGTTACCTCTCAGGGATCCCTGAAGCTTTCTTT
TRBV14	.	TRBJ2-2	.	CASSQVQVNTGELFF	TGTGCCAGCAGCCAAGTTCAGGTTAACACCGGGGAGCTGTTTTTT
TRBV7-2	.	TRBJ2-7	.	CASSHKIGYEQYF	TGTGCCAGCAGTCATAAAATCGGCTACGAGCAGTACTTC
TRBV6-5	.	TRBJ1-1	TRBD1	CASSYSGDRGPTEAFF	TGTGCCAGCAGTTACTCGGGGGACAGGGGGCCCACTGAAGCTTTCTTT
TRBV9	.	TRBJ2-2	TRBD2	CASSTRLAGGPRELFF	TGTGCCAGCAGCACTCGACTAGCGGGAGGGCCAAGGGAGCTGTTTTTT